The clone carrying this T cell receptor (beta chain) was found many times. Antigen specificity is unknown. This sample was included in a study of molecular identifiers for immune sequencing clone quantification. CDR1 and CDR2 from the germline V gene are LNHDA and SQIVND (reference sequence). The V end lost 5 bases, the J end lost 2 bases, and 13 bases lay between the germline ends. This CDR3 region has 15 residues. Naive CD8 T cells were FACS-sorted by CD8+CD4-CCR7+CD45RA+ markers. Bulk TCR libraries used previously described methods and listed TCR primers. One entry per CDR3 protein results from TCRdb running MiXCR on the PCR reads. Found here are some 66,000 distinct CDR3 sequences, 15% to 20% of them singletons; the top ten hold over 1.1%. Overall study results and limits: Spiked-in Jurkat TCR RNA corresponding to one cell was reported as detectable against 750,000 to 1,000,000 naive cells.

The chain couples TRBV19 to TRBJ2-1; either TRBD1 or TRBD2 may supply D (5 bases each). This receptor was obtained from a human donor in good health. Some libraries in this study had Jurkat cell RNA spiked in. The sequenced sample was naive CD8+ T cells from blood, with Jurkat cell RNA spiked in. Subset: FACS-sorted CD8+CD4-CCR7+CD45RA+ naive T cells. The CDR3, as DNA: TGTGCCAGTAGTGCCCAGGGAGACCCCTACAATGAGCAGTTCTTC. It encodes CASSAQGDPYNEQFF.